Shown below are 31 T cell receptor beta chains from a single sample sequenced in a study of blood T cell repertoires in COVID-19. Clones were sequenced by immunoSEQ multiplex PCR, and TCRdb holds only the in-frame ones, with some missing. The top ten clones hold 0.95% to 1.3% of a sample with hundreds of thousands of clones, 80% to 90% of them seen once. The source material was PBMCs or T cells enriched from blood (not recorded which). The receptors stem from a young man who had recovered from COVID-19.

The chain joins TRBV29-1 to TRBJ1-1; 8 nucleotides line up with TRBD1. The CDR3 consists of 13 residues. CDR1 is SQVTM and CDR2 is ANQGSEA in the germline V gene. The V gene end was trimmed by 5 bases and the J gene end by 3 bases; junction bases not matched to a gene: 5. DNA of the CDR3: TGCAGCGTTAAAACAGGGGGGGACACTGAAGCTTTCTTT. Its protein product is CSVKTGGDTEAFF. Full variable domain (remainder filled in from reference TRBV29-1 and TRBJ1-1): SAVISQKPSRDICQRGTSLTIQCQVDSQVTMMFWYRQQPGQSLTLIATANQGSEATYESGFVIDKFPISRPNLTFSTLTVSNMSPEDSSIYLCSVKTGGDTEAFFGQGTRLTVV.

In its sample, this clone was seen once. V and J are TRBV27 and TRBJ2-4, with D possibly matching TRBD2 (5 bases). The V gene lost 3 bases and the J gene lost 14 bases, with 11 bases spanning the gap. The CDR3 spans 11 residues. Per the germline V gene, CDR1 is MNHEY and CDR2 is SMNVEV (reference sequence). CDR3 DNA: TGTGCCAGCAGTTTGAGAGGGCGAAAGTACTTC. Residues: CASSLRGRKYF.

The chain uses TRBV7-8 and TRBJ2-1; 12 nucleotides match TRBD2. Germline V gene lookup returns CDR1 SGHVS and CDR2 FQNEAQ. The CDR3 is 16 residues long. V was clipped by 5 bases and J by 7 bases; unmatched bases: 9. DNA of the CDR3: TGTGCCAGCAGCACGCCCCGGACTAGCGGGAAAAATGAGCAGTTCTTC. It encodes CASSTPRTSGKNEQFF.

This clone was picked up a small number of times. The chain employs TRBV5-5 and TRBJ1-5; no reliable D call. The CDR3 loop spans 15 amino acids. V was shortened by 3 bases and J by 1 base, with 11 bases between the two germline ends. Germline V gene data show CDR1 as SGHKS and CDR2 as YYEKEE (reference sequence). CDR3 coding DNA: TGTGCCAGCAGCTGGAGTTCCCAAAGCAATCAGCCCCAGCATTTT. Translation: CASSWSSQSNQPQHF.

This rearrangement joins TRBV5-6 to TRBJ2-5; no firm D call. V was clipped by 2 bases and J by 5 bases, with 4 bases between them. Germline CDR1 and CDR2: SGHDT and YYEEEE. There are 11 residues in the CDR3. The CDR3 is CASSFTETQYF. The DNA for the CDR3 is TGTGCCAGCAGCTTTACTGAGACCCAGTACTTC.

The DNA of the CDR3 is TGTGCCACCACGAGACAGGGGGATAACTATGGCTACACCTTC. Translated: CATTRQGDNYGYTF. The chain employs TRBV2 and TRBJ1-2; 9 nucleotides match TRBD1. There are 14 residues in the CDR3. After removal of 10 bases from V and 1 base from J, the junction contained 7 bases not matched to a gene. Germline V gene lookup returns CDR1 SNHLY and CDR2 FYNNEI.

The rearrangement links TRBV15 to TRBJ2-7; 7 bases agree with TRBD2. The CDR3 is made up of 14 amino acids. Germline values: CDR1 LNHNV, CDR2 YYDKDF (reference sequence). The V segment lost 0 bases and the J segment 2 bases; nucleotides outside the gene matches: 1. CDR3 loop: CATSRDAGAYEQYF. The CDR3 DNA sequence: TGTGCCACCAGCAGAGATGCGGGGGCCTACGAGCAGTACTTC.

Points on this clone: Other DNA sequences in this sample translate to the same CDR3. The chain links TRBV3-1 (or the pseudogene TRBV3-2) to TRBJ2-3; 13 bases agree with TRBD2. V was clipped by 1 base and J by 3 bases; unmatched bases: 4. The CDR3 is 17 amino acids. The germline CDR1 and CDR2 sequences are LGHDT and YNNKEL (reference sequence). CDR3 in DNA: TGTGCCAGCAGCCAAGCCGGGGGACTAGCGGGAACAGATACGCAGTATTTT. It is translated as CASSQAGGLAGTDTQYF.

This clone was recorded a few times. The sample has other DNA sequences that encode this CDR3 too. This sequence joins TRBV4-1 and TRBJ2-1; D may be TRBD2 (6 bases). CDR1 is MGHRA and CDR2 is YSYEKL in the germline V gene. This CDR3 has 16 residues. V lost 0 bases and J 4 bases, leaving 13 bases between the germline ends. CDR3 region: CASSQDRRERYNEQFF. CDR3 nucleotide sequence: TGCGCCAGCAGCCAAGATAGGAGGGAGCGGTACAATGAGCAGTTCTTC.

This chain joins TRBV7-6 and TRBJ2-3; D not resolved. CDR3 length: 14 residues. V lost 5 bases, J lost 1 base, and 10 bases lay in between. From germline, CDR1 is SGHVS and CDR2 FNYEAQ. The CDR3 DNA reads as TGTGCCAGCAGCCCGGGTACGGGCACAGATACGCAGTATTTT. Translation gives CASSPGTGTDTQYF. The whole variable domain, filled in from reference TRBV7-6 and TRBJ2-3, reads GAGVSQSPRYKVTKRGQDVALRCDPISGHVSLYWYRQALGQGPEFLTYFNYEAQQDKSGLPNDRFSAERPEGSISTLTIQRTEQRDSAMYRCASSPGTGTDTQYFGPGTRLTVL.

The chain combines TRBV12-3 or TRBV12-4 with TRBJ1-2; TRBD1 agrees at 7 bases. The CDR3 runs 13 residues. V dropped 5 bases and J dropped 3; count of bases not matched to a gene: 3. The CDR3 DNA sequence: TGTGCCAGCAGTCACGGGACAGACTATGGCTACACCTTC. Its translation: CASSHGTDYGYTF.

The chain is built from TRBV28 and TRBJ1-2; 9 positions match TRBD1. Germline V gene lookup returns CDR1 MDHEN and CDR2 SYDVKM. V shed 5 bases, J shed 4 bases, and the junction held 20 bases outside the gene matches. This CDR3 comprises 19 residues. The DNA of the CDR3 is TGTGCCAGCAGTCCTCACGGTGGGGGGGGACAGGGTTTCAGCTATGGCTACACCTTC. Translated, it gives CASSPHGGGGQGFSYGYTF.

The chain employs TRBV6-4 and TRBJ2-3; 12 bases are shared with TRBD2. This CDR3 is built from 17 residues. Germline trimming cut 6 bases from V and 4 bases from J; bases unmatched to any gene: 11. CDR1 MRHNA and CDR2 SNTAGT come from the germline V gene. The CDR3 DNA reads TGTGCCAGCAGGAACAGCTGGACTAGCGGGAAAGCAGATACGCAGTATTTT. It translates to CASRNSWTSGKADTQYF.

V is TRBV28 and J is TRBJ1-6; D is uncertain. The CDR3 spans 15 residues. V dropped 5 bases and J dropped 0 bases, with 8 bases sitting between them. Germline CDR1 reads MDHEN; CDR2 reads SYDVKM. The CDR3 spells CASSTGSSYNSPLHF. For the CDR3, the DNA is TGTGCCAGCAGTACGGGTAGCTCCTATAATTCACCCCTCCACTTT.

This clone has just a few counts. The chain joins TRBV4-1 to TRBJ2-7; possibly TRBD2 for D (5 bases). V was pared by 2 bases and J by 8 bases, with 16 bases between. The V gene's germline CDR1 is MGHRA and CDR2 YSYEKL. The CDR3 is 14 amino acids. CDR3 bases: TGCGCCAGCAGCCAAATCGGCCCCTTCGGGAAGCAGTACTTC. This sequence encodes CASSQIGPFGKQYF.

This chain links TRBV5-5 with TRBJ2-2, with 8 bases lining up with TRBD1. This CDR3 spans 16 amino acids. Germline CDR1 is SGHKS and CDR2 is YYEKEE (reference sequence). V trimming: 2 bases; J trimming: 0 bases; junction bases outside the gene matches: 3. CDR3 region: CASSFGQGANTGELFF. The CDR3 coding sequence is TGTGCCAGCAGCTTCGGACAGGGAGCGAACACCGGGGAGCTGTTTTTT.

The rearrangement uses TRBV27 and TRBJ2-1, with TRBD2 matching 9 bases. The junction had 5 bases not matched to a gene; V was cut back by 6 bases and J by 5 bases. Germline CDR1 is MNHEY and CDR2 is SMNVEV (reference sequence). The CDR3 loop spans 14 amino acids. This CDR3 is CASRGSGSHNEQFF. In DNA, the CDR3 is TGTGCCAGCAGGGGTAGCGGGAGTCACAATGAGCAGTTCTTC.

This rearrangement joins TRBV13 to TRBJ1-3, with D unclear. Germline assignment: CDR1 PRHDT and CDR2 FYEKMQ (reference sequence). Trimming took 5 bases from V and 4 from J, leaving 6 bases between them. The CDR3 is 12 residues long. In DNA, the CDR3 is TGTGCCAGCAGCCTCAGGGGAAACACCATATATTTT. As protein: CASSLRGNTIYF.

The CDR3 nucleotides are TGTGCCTGGAGTGCCGGGACAGGTTTTGATCAGCCCCAGCATTTT. Protein sequence: CAWSAGTGFDQPQHF. The rearrangement joins TRBV30 to TRBJ1-5; TRBD1 aligns across 8 bases. Trimming at V came to 1 base and at J to 5 bases, leaving 7 bases not matched to a gene. The CDR3 totals 15 residues. Germline V lookup: CDR1 GTSNPN, CDR2 SVGIG (reference sequence).

V and J are TRBV28 and TRBJ1-6, with a possible D match to TRBD1 (5 bases). V gave up 10 bases and J gave up 3 bases, with 16 bases separating them. The CDR3 consists of 15 residues. The germline V gene has CDR1 MDHEN and CDR2 SYDVKM. The CDR3 sequence is CATLGEADYNSPLHF. The CDR3 coding sequence is TGTGCCACCTTAGGGGAGGCAGACTATAATTCACCCCTCCACTTT.

The chain uses TRBV5-8 and TRBJ2-1; TRBD2 matches at 7 bases. The ends lost 3 bases at V and 0 bases at J; junction bases unmatched: 9. CDR1 SGHTS and CDR2 YDEGEE come from the germline V gene. CDR3 length equals 17 residues. The CDR3 spells CASSSGGLPSSYNEQFF. The CDR3 bases are TGTGCCAGCAGCTCGGGGGGACTCCCGAGCTCCTACAATGAGCAGTTCTTC.

Comment on this clone: Other DNA sequences in this sample translate to the same CDR3. The J gene is TRBJ2-7, the V gene TRBV2, with 8 bases fitting TRBD1. There are 12 residues in the CDR3. Trimming took 10 bases from V and 1 from J; bases not matched to a gene: 3. Looked up from germline, CDR1 is SNHLY and CDR2 is FYNNEI. CDR3 bases: TGTGCCACAGGGGGCTGGTCCTACGAGCAGTACTTC. Protein: CATGGWSYEQYF.

The genes are TRBV5-1 and TRBJ2-7, with D possibly being TRBD1 (6 bases). The J call may be incorrect, as the DNA end agrees better with TRBJ2-1. Per germline, CDR1 SGHRS and CDR2 YFSETQ. The CDR3 has 15 amino acids. The chain's CDR3 is CASSIQGSGYNEQFF. The CDR3 DNA follows: TGCGCCAGCAGCATACAGGGATCTGGATACAATGAGCAGTTCTTC.

This chain connects TRBV3-1 (or the pseudogene TRBV3-2) to TRBJ2-3, with TRBD2 as a possible D gene (5 bases). Germline V lookup: CDR1 LGHDT, CDR2 YNNKEL (reference sequence). The CDR3 extends over 11 amino acids. Trimming removed 10 bases from V and 14 bases from J, with 19 bases in between. As DNA, the CDR3 is TGTGCCACGAGGGCGGCCACCTCGGTGTATTTT. Its protein is CATRAATSVYF.

J is TRBJ2-5 and V is TRBV11-3; 9 bases fit TRBD2. Germline-derived CDR1 and CDR2 are SGHNT and YENEEA. This CDR3 comprises 14 residues. The junction had 5 bases not matched to a gene; V was cut back by 4 bases and J by 5 bases. The CDR3 DNA is TGTGCCAGCAGCTCGACCGCGGGAGGGGAGACCCAGTACTTC. Encoded protein: CASSSTAGGETQYF.

V is TRBV19 and J is TRBJ2-5, with TRBD1 matching over 9 bases. Germline V gene data show CDR1 as LNHDA and CDR2 as SQIVND (reference sequence). V shed 5 bases and J 2 bases; nucleotides not matched to a gene: 6. There are 15 residues in the CDR3. In DNA form, the CDR3 reads TGTGCCAGTAGTGCCCTACAGGGGGCTCAAGAGACCCAGTACTTC. It translates to CASSALQGAQETQYF.

The J gene is TRBJ1-3, the V gene TRBV29-1, with a tentative D call TRBD1 (5 bases). V lost 6 bases to trimming and J lost 0 bases, with 12 bases between them. CDR1 SQVTM and CDR2 ANQGSEA come from the germline V gene. This CDR3 region has 14 residues. The CDR3 coding sequence is TGCAGCGTAGGACACCTGAGCTCTGGAAACACCATATATTTT. This sequence encodes CSVGHLSSGNTIYF.

V is TRBV19 and J is TRBJ1-5, with a tentative D call TRBD1 (6 bases). The CDR3 length is 14 residues. The V end lost 7 bases, the J end lost 0 bases, and 10 bases lay between the germline ends. CDR1 is LNHDA, CDR2 SQIVND, per germline (reference sequence). The DNA of the CDR3 is TGTGCCAGTAAAGCGGACAGTAGCAATCAGCCCCAGCATTTT. Protein product: CASKADSSNQPQHF.

The J gene is TRBJ1-3, the V gene TRBV18; D might be TRBD1 (5 bases). This CDR3 is built from 12 residues. From germline, CDR1 is KGHSH and CDR2 LQKENI. V was clipped by 2 bases and J by 8 bases, with 7 bases between them. The CDR3 DNA follows: TGTGCCAGCTCACCAGGGGCGGACACCATATATTTT. It translates to CASSPGADTIYF.

The genes are TRBV5-8 and TRBJ1-5; no firm D call. V was trimmed by 4 bases and J by 3 bases, leaving 11 bases between them. This CDR3 has 14 amino acids. CDR1 SGHTS and CDR2 YDEGEE come from the germline V gene. CDR3 nucleotides: TGTGCCAGCAGCAGGGAGGACTTCAATCAGCCCCAGCATTTT. It encodes CASSREDFNQPQHF.

V and J are TRBV4-1 and TRBJ2-1, with D uncertain. CDR1 and CDR2 (germline): MGHRA, YSYEKL. Trimming removed 1 base from V and 4 bases from J, with 11 bases in between. There are 15 residues in the CDR3. The CDR3 region is CASSQGRSLYNEQFF. CDR3 nucleotide sequence: TGCGCCAGCAGCCAAGGTCGGAGCCTTTACAATGAGCAGTTCTTC.